The 12 T cell receptor beta chains presented below share a single source sample, sequenced in a study of T cells in pancreatic ductal adenocarcinoma (dated by TCRdb to about 2017). Selected pancreatic ductal adenocarcinoma patients had undergone surgery without neoadjuvant therapy. Receptors were amplified or captured by the immunoSEQ multiplex PCR assay. What TCRdb holds here is the immuneACCESS table cut down to in-frame rearrangements. Part of the clones is not present; checked against another copy, under half of the missing clones reflect an unresolved V gene, and the others are unexplained. This sample gives several thousand clones in total; about 88% of them show up just once. The top ten clonotypes cover around 5.5% of the sample. Sequenced: pancreatic tumor tissue. The receptor source for this set is a human donor with pancreatic ductal adenocarcinoma.

The chain couples TRBV12-5 to TRBJ2-5; possible D gene TRBD1, 6 bases. Looked up from germline, CDR1 is LGHNT and CDR2 is FRNRAP. This CDR3 comprises 14 residues. The V and J ends lost 1 base and 4 bases respectively, with 10 bases between them. In DNA form, the CDR3 reads TGTGCTAGTGGTTTGGGGACAGTAAGAGAGACCCAGTACTTC. Translation: CASGLGTVRETQYF.

The rearrangement uses TRBV7-1 and TRBJ1-6; the D gene is possibly TRBD1 (6 bases). TRBV7-1 is an open reading frame, and its role is uncertain. The CDR3 length is 14 residues. Trimming cost V 4 bases and J 11 bases, with 15 bases left between them. In DNA form, the CDR3 reads TGTGCCAGCAGCTTAGGGGGAGCGGGGGCACCCCTCCACTTT. It is translated as CASSLGGAGAPLHF.

In this sample, this clone turned up a few times. This chain links TRBV6-5 with TRBJ2-7, with D hard to call. The CDR3 runs 11 residues. The germline CDR1 and CDR2 sequences are MNHEY and SVGAGI. V was shortened by 2 bases and J by 3 bases, with 2 bases between the two germline ends. CDR3 sequence: CASSYNYEQYF. CDR3 nucleotides: TGTGCCAGCAGTTACAACTACGAGCAGTACTTC.

For this clone: The same CDR3 can be traced to other DNA sequences in this sample. The gene calls are TRBV20-1 and TRBJ1-2; 9 nucleotides match TRBD1. This CDR3 spans 11 amino acids. Trimming cost V 6 bases and J 9 bases; bases outside gene matches: 5. The germline V gene has CDR1 DFQATT and CDR2 SNEGSKA (reference sequence). CDR3 nucleotides: TGCAGTGCCGGCGGGACAGGGAGCTACACCTTC. Residues: CSAGGTGSYTF.

V gene TRBV19 combines with J gene TRBJ1-1; possibly TRBD1 for D (6 bases). Per germline, CDR1 LNHDA and CDR2 SQIVND (reference sequence). V was clipped by 1 base and J by 8 bases, with 11 bases between them. The CDR3 contains 13 residues. The DNA for the CDR3 is TGTGCCAGTAGTATAGCGGGAGGACAGGAAGCTTTCTTT. Protein product: CASSIAGGQEAFF.

This rearrangement joins TRBV7-8 to TRBJ2-3; unclear D gene. V lost 3 bases, J lost 1 base, and 8 bases lay in between. The CDR3 totals 14 residues. Germline V lookup: CDR1 SGHVS, CDR2 FQNEAQ. CDR3 amino acids: CASSLGRGTDTQYF. DNA of the CDR3: TGTGCCAGCAGCTTGGGTAGAGGCACAGATACGCAGTATTTT.

The rearrangement joins TRBV5-1 to TRBJ2-5; either TRBD1 or TRBD2 may supply D (5 bases each). With 5 bases removed from V and 4 bases from J, the gap between germline ends came to 9 bases. Germline values: CDR1 SGHRS, CDR2 YFSETQ. The CDR3 is 12 residues long. The CDR3 region has the DNA TGCGCCAGCAGGGGTGGGGGAGAGACCCAGTACTTC. Protein product: CASRGGGETQYF. The full variable domain, with the rest looked up from reference TRBV5-1 and TRBJ2-5, is KAGVTQTPRYLIKTRGQQVTLSCSPISGHRSVSWYQQTPGQGLQFLFEYFSETQRNKGNFPGRFSGRQFSNSRSEMNVSTLELGDSALYLCASRGGGETQYFGPGTRLLVL.

The chain recombines TRBV9 with TRBJ2-3, with 9 bases fitting TRBD2. The CDR3 is 17 residues long. The germline gives CDR1 SGDLS, CDR2 YYNGEE. The trim removed 0 bases at V and 6 bases at J, leaving 11 bases unmatched. The CDR3 spells CASSVGLAGVIADTQYF. The CDR3 nucleotides read TGTGCCAGCAGCGTAGGGTTAGCGGGAGTAATAGCGGATACGCAGTATTTT.

The genes are TRBV6-7 and TRBJ1-2; unclear D gene. TRBV6-7 is known as an ORF, though its function is uncertain. This CDR3 comprises 9 residues. V was shortened by 9 bases and J by 6 bases, with 5 bases between the two germline ends. The CDR3 here is CARKDGYTF. The CDR3 coding sequence is TGTGCCAGGAAGGATGGCTACACCTTC.

This chain connects TRBV2 to TRBJ2-2; D is perhaps TRBD2 (7 bases). CDR1 and CDR2 (germline): SNHLY, FYNNEI. The CDR3 contains 13 residues. Trimming took 8 bases from V and 5 from J, leaving 12 bases between them. CDR3 sequence (DNA): TGTGCCAGCCGGAGGGGGGGAACCGGGGAGCTGTTTTTT. This translates into CASRRGGTGELFF.

V usage is TRBV9 and J usage is TRBJ2-3; D possibly matches TRBD1 or TRBD2 (5 bases each). CDR1 SGDLS and CDR2 YYNGEE come from the germline V gene. The germline V and J ends were trimmed by 0 bases and 6 bases, with 11 bases remaining between them. The CDR3 sequence is 14 residues long. The CDR3 nucleotides read TGTGCCAGCAGCGTAGGGGGGTCGGGCGATACGCAGTATTTT. This encodes CASSVGGSGDTQYF.

The CDR3 loop reads CASSLALPGDTQYF. The CDR3 DNA reads as TGTGCCAGCAGCTTAGCCCTACCCGGGGATACGCAGTATTTT. The gene calls are TRBV7-9 and TRBJ2-3; D gene uncertain. V was clipped by 0 bases and J by 6 bases, with 10 bases between them. The germline CDR1 and CDR2 sequences are SEHNR and FQNEAQ (reference sequence). The CDR3 consists of 14 residues.